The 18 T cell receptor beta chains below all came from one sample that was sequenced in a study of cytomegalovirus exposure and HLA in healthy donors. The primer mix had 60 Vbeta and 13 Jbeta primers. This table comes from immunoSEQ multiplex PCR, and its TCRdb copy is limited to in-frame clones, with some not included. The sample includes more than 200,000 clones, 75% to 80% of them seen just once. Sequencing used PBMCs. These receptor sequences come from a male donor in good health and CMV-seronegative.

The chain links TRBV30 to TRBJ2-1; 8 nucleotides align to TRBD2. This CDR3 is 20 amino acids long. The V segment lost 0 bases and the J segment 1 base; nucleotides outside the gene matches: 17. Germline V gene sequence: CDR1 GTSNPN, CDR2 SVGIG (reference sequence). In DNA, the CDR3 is TGTGCCTGGAGTGTACCACCGGGGGGGTTCCCAAAAGGGTCCTACAATGAGCAGTTCTTC. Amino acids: CAWSVPPGGFPKGSYNEQFF.

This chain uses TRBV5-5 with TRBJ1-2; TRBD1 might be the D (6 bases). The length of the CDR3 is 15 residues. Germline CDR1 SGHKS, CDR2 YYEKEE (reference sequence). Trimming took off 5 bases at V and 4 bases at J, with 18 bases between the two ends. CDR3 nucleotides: TGTGCCAGCAGTTCAGACAGGACGTCACTCTATGGCTACACCTTC. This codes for CASSSDRTSLYGYTF.

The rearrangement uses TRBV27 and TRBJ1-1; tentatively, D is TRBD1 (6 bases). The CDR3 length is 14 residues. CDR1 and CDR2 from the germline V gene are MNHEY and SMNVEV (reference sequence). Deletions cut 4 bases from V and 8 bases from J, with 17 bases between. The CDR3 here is CASSSIRGVAEAFF. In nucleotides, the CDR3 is TGTGCCAGCAGTTCCATCAGGGGAGTCGCCGAAGCTTTCTTT.

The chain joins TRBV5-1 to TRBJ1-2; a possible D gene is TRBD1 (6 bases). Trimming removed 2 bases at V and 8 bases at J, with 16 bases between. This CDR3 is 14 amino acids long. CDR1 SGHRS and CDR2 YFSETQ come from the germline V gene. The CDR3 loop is CASSFLTGLGGYTF. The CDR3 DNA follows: TGCGCCAGCAGCTTTCTGACAGGCCTGGGAGGCTACACCTTC.

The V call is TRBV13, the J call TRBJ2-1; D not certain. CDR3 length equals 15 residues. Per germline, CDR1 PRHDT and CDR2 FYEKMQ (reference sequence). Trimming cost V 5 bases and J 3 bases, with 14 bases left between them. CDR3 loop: CASSLGQVFYNEQFF. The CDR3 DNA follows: TGTGCCAGCAGCCTCGGTCAGGTATTCTACAATGAGCAGTTCTTC.

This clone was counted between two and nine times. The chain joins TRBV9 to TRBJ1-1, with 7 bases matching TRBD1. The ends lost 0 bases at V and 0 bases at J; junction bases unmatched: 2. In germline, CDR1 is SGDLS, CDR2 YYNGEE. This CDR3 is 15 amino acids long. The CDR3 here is CASSVGTGMNTEAFF. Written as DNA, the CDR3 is TGTGCCAGCAGCGTAGGGACAGGTATGAACACTGAAGCTTTCTTT.

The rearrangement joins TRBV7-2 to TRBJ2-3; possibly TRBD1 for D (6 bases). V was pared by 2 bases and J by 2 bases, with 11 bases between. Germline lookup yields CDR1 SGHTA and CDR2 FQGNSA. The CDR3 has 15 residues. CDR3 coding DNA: TGTGCCAGCAGCTTAATCGGGGACAACACAGATACGCAGTATTTT. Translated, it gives CASSLIGDNTDTQYF.

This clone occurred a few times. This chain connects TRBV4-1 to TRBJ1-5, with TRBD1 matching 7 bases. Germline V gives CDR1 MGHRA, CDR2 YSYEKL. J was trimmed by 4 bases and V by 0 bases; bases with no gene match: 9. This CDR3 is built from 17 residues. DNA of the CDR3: TGCGCCAGCAGCCAAGACCCGGGACAGAACCCGAATCAGCCCCAGCATTTT. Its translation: CASSQDPGQNPNQPQHF.

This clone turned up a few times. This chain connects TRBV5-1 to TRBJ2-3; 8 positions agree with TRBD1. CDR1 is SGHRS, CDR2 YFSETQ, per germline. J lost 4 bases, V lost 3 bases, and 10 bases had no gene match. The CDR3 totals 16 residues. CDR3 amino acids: CASSSRQGSRADTQYF. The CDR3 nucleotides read TGCGCCAGCAGCTCCCGACAGGGGTCGAGGGCAGATACGCAGTATTTT. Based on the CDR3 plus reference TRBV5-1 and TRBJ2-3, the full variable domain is KAGVTQTPRYLIKTRGQQVTLSCSPISGHRSVSWYQQTPGQGLQFLFEYFSETQRNKGNFPGRFSGRQFSNSRSEMNVSTLELGDSALYLCASSSRQGSRADTQYFGPGTRLTVL.

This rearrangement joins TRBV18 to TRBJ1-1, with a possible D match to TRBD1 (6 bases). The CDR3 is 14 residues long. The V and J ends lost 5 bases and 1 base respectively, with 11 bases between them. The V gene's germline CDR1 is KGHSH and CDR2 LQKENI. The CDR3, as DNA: TGTGCCAGCTCAACGACAGGAAGGAACACTGAAGCTTTCTTT. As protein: CASSTTGRNTEAFF. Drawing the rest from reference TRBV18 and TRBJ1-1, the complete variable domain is NAGVMQNPRHLVRRRGQEARLRCSPMKGHSHVYWYRQLPEEGLKFMVYLQKENIIDESGMPKERFSAEFPKEGPSILRIQQVVRGDSAAYFCASSTTGRNTEAFFGQGTRLTVV.

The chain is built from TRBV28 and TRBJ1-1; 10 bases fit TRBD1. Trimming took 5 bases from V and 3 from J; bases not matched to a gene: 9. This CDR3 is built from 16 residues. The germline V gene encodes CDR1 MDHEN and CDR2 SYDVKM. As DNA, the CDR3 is TGTGCCAGCAGTCAAATGGACAGGGGGTGGTACACTGAAGCTTTCTTT. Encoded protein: CASSQMDRGWYTEAFF.

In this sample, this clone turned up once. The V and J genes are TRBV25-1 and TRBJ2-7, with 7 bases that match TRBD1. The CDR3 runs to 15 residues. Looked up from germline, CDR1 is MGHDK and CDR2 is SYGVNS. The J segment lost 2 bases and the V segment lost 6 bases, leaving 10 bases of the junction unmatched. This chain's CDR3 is CASSRPGTAAYEQYF. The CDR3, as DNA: TGTGCCAGCAGCCGCCCTGGGACAGCAGCCTACGAGCAGTACTTC.

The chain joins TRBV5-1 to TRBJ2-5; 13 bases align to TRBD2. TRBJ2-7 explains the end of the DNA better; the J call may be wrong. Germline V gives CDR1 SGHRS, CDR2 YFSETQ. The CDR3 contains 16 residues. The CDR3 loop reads CASSTTSGRHSYEQYF. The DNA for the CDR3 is TGCGCCAGCAGCACGACTAGCGGGAGGCACTCCTACGAGCAGTACTTC.

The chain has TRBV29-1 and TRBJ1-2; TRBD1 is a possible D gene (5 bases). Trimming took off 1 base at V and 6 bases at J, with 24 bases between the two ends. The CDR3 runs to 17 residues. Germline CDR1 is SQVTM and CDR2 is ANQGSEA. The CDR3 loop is CSVEGRGVLTPRDGYTF. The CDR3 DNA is TGCAGCGTTGAAGGACGGGGGGTCTTAACCCCGAGGGATGGCTACACCTTC.

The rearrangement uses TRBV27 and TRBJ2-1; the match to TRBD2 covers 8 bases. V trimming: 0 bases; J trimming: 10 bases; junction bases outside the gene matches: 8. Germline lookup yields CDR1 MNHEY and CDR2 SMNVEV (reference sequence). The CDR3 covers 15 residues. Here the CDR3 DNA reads TGTGCCAGCAGTTTATCGTCCCTAGCGGGCATAGAGCAGTTCTTC. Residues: CASSLSSLAGIEQFF.

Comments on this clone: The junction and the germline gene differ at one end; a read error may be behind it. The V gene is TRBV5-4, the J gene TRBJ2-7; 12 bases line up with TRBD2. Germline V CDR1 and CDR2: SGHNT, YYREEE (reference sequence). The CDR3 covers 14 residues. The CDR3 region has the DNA TGTGCCAGCAGCTCTCCGGGACTAGCGGGCGAGGGAGACTTC. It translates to CASSSPGLAGEGDF.

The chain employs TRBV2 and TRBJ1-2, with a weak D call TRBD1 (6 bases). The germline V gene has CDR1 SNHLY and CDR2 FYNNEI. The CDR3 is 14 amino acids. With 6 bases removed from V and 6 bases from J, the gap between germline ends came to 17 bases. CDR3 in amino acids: CASREQGIFDGYTF. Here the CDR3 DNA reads TGTGCCAGCAGGGAACAGGGAATTTTCGATGGCTACACCTTC.

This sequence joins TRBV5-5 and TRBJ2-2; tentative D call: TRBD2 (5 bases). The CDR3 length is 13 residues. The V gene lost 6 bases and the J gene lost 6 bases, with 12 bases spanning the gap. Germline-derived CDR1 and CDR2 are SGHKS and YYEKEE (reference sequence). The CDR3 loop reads CASKEDWAGELFF. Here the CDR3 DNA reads TGTGCCAGCAAGGAGGACTGGGCCGGGGAGCTGTTTTTT.